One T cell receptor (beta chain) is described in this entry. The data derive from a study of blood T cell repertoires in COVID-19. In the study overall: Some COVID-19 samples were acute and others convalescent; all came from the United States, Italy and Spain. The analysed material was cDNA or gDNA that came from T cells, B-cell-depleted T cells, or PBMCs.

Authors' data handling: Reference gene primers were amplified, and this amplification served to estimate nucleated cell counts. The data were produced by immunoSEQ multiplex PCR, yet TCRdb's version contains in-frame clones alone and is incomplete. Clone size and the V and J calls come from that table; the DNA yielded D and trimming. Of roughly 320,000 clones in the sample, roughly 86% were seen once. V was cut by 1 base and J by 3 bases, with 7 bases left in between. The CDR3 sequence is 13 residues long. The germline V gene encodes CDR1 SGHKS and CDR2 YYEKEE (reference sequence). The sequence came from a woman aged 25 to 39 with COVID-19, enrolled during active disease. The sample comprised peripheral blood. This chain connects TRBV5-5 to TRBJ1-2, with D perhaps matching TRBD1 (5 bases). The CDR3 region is CASSLQQDYGYTF. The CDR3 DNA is TGTGCCAGCAGCTTGCAACAGGACTATGGCTACACCTTC.